Each of the 3 T cell receptor beta chains below was sequenced from the same sample in a study of identical twins. TCRdb reanalysed the 5' RACE reads using MiXCR and keeps one entry per CDR3 protein. The sample lists about 690,000 distinct CDR3 sequences; approximately 21% were seen once. A further study also used this sample, focusing on T cells expressing NK-cell markers.

Sequencing was carried out using PBMCs. These receptors were taken from a woman under 30 in good health.

The chain recombines TRBV3-1 with TRBJ2-5, with D possibly matching TRBD2 (5 bases). The germline gives CDR1 LGHDT, CDR2 YNNKEL (reference sequence). CDR3 length: 15 amino acids. V was clipped by 0 bases and J by 3 bases, with 11 bases between them. CDR3 loop: CASSQDLAPKETQYF. The CDR3 coding sequence is TGTGCCAGCAGCCAAGATTTAGCGCCAAAAGAGACCCAGTACTTC.

This clonotype was seen only a few times. DNA for the CDR3: TGTGCCAGCAGCCCAATCTACCCCCCGGGGGAGGAGAACGAGCAGTACTTC. Translating it yields CASSPIYPPGEENEQYF. The genes are TRBV7-9 and TRBJ2-7; tentatively, D is TRBD2 (6 bases). This CDR3 has 17 residues. Germline CDR1 and CDR2: SEHNR and FQNEAQ (reference sequence). Deletions cut 5 bases from V and 5 bases from J, with 25 bases between.

The table lists this clonotype with a few counts. V usage is TRBV2 and J usage is TRBJ2-3, with 7 bases aligning to TRBD2. Trimming cost V 10 bases and J 4 bases; bases outside gene matches: 11. The V gene's germline CDR1 is SNHLY and CDR2 FYNNEI. The CDR3 runs to 14 residues. This chain's CDR3 is CATPGRERADTQYF. CDR3 nucleotide sequence: TGTGCCACCCCAGGGCGGGAGAGGGCAGATACGCAGTATTTT.